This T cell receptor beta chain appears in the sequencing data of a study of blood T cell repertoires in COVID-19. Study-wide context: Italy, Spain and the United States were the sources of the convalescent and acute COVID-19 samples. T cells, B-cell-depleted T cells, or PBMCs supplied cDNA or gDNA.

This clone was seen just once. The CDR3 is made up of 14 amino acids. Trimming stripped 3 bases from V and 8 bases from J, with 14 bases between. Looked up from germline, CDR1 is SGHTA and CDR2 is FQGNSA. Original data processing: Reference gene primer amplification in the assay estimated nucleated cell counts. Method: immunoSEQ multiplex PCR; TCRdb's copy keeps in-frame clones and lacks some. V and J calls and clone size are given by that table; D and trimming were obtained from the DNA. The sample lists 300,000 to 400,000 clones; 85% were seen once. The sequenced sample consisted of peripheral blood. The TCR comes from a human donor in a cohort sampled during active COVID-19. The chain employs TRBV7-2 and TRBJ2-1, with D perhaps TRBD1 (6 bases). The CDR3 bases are TGTGCCAGCAGCTTCGGCGGGCCAGGGGATGAGCAGTTCTTC. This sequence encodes CASSFGGPGDEQFF.